The next 24 T cell receptor beta chains were all read from a single sample in a study of CD8+CD57+ T cells in acquired aplastic anemia. It was patients with CD8+CD57+ cell expansion by flow cytometry who were chosen for sequencing. For CDR3 and TCR beta VDJ profiling, genomic DNA was the template used. TCRdb analysed the reads with MiXCR anew, one entry per CDR3 protein. The top ten hold 7% to 10% of the sample, which has about 250,000 distinct CDR3 sequences, approximately 50% seen once. The sequenced sample was sorted CD4+, CD8+, or CD8+CD57+ T cells (not recorded which) from PBMCs. The receptors were sampled from a human donor with aplastic anemia.

This chain links TRBV15 with TRBJ2-5; D perhaps matches TRBD1 (5 bases). Germline assignment: CDR1 LNHNV and CDR2 YYDKDF (reference sequence). The CDR3 length is 15 residues. The ends were cut back, 0 bases at V and 4 bases at J, with 12 bases in the middle. CDR3: CATSRDRAGSETQYF. The CDR3 DNA follows: TGTGCCACCAGCAGAGATCGGGCAGGGTCAGAGACCCAGTACTTC.

This clonotype was observed a handful of times. J is TRBJ2-1 and V is TRBV10-1; tentatively, D is TRBD1 (5 bases). The V end lost 6 bases, the J end lost 0 bases, and 12 bases lay between the germline ends. CDR1 and CDR2 (germline): WNHNN, SYGVQD (reference sequence). The CDR3 is 15 amino acids. The CDR3 coding sequence is TGCGCCAGCAGCGAGAAAGACAGCTCCTACAATGAGCAGTTCTTC. It translates to CASSEKDSSYNEQFF.

This clonotype has a handful of counts. A read error may explain this, as a much larger clone is one base away. Given the absence of the conserved phenylalanine or tryptophan at the CDR3 end, a read error is likely. This sequence joins TRBV6-6 and TRBJ1-2; D might be TRBD1 (6 bases). Germline CDR1 reads MNHNY; CDR2 reads SVGAGI (reference sequence). Trimming stripped 4 bases from V and 4 bases from J, with 10 bases between. The CDR3 has 13 residues. CDR3 residues: CASSWTEVYGYTL. CDR3 bases: TGTGCCAGCAGTTGGACAGAAGTCTATGGCTACACCCTC.

This clonotype turned up a few times. CDR3 amino acids: CASSMSGGREETQYF. As DNA, the CDR3 is TGTGCCAGTAGTATGTCCGGGGGGAGGGAAGAGACCCAGTACTTC. V and J are TRBV19 and TRBJ2-5; 7 bases line up with TRBD2. The CDR3 is 15 residues long. The J segment lost 3 bases and the V segment lost 3 bases, leaving 7 bases of the junction unmatched. Germline CDR1 LNHDA, CDR2 SQIVND (reference sequence). Combining the CDR3 with reference TRBV19 and TRBJ2-5 gives the whole variable domain DGGITQSPKYLFRKEGQNVTLSCEQNLNHDAMYWYRQDPGQGLRLIYYSQIVNDFQKGDIAEGYSVSREKKESFPLTVTSAQKNPTAFYLCASSMSGGREETQYFGPGTRLLVL.

Many counts were recorded for this clonotype. This sequence joins TRBV20-1 and TRBJ2-1, with 12 bases matching TRBD2. Germline V gives CDR1 DFQATT, CDR2 SNEGSKA (reference sequence). CDR3 size: 14 residues. The J segment lost 7 bases and the V segment lost 2 bases, leaving 3 bases of the junction unmatched. In DNA form, the CDR3 reads TGCAGTGCTAGAAGCCTAGCGGGAGGGAATGAGCAGTTCTTC. Protein sequence: CSARSLAGGNEQFF.

This rearrangement joins TRBV6-5 to TRBJ2-3; 9 bases are shared with TRBD1. CDR1 and CDR2 from the germline V gene are MNHEY and SVGAGI. The CDR3 contains 14 residues. J gave up 6 bases and V 6 bases, and 7 bases lay outside the gene matches. The CDR3 DNA reads as TGTGCCAGCAGCCAGGGGACAGGGTGGGATACGCAGTATTTT. Protein: CASSQGTGWDTQYF.

This clonotype was found many times. The DNA for the CDR3 is TGTGCCAGCAGCCCTGGTCTGAGCACCGGGGAGCTGTTTTTT. It encodes CASSPGLSTGELFF. The chain has TRBV14 and TRBJ2-2; no reliable D call. The germline V gene encodes CDR1 SGHDN and CDR2 FVKESK. Trimming removed 4 bases at V and 4 bases at J, with 10 bases between. The CDR3 runs 14 residues.

This chain connects TRBV6-2 or TRBV6-3 to TRBJ2-1; 11 nucleotides match TRBD1. CDR3 length equals 20 residues. The germline CDR1 and CDR2 sequences are MNHEY and SVGEGT. V dropped 2 bases and J dropped 3; count of bases not matched to a gene: 15. CDR3 nucleotides: TGTGCCAGCAGTTACCCCCAGGACAGGGGGCCAGGCCAATTCTACAATGAGCAGTTCTTC. Translated: CASSYPQDRGPGQFYNEQFF.

About this clonotype itself: A junction boundary mismatches the germline segment, possibly from a read error. The rearrangement uses TRBV5-1 and TRBJ2-5, with a possible D match to TRBD1 (7 bases). The CDR3 loop spans 15 amino acids. The germline V gene has CDR1 SGHRS and CDR2 YFSETQ. The CDR3 is CASSGGTARHETQYF. The DNA for the CDR3 is TGTGCCAGCAGCGGAGGGACAGCCAGACACGAGACCCAGTACTTC.

The chain joins TRBV7-9 to TRBJ1-6; no clear D. The CDR3 runs 11 residues. Trimming removed 6 bases at V and 12 bases at J, with 9 bases between. Germline V CDR1 and CDR2: SEHNR, FQNEAQ (reference sequence). In DNA form, the CDR3 reads TGTGCCAGCAGTGAAGAAGTACCCCTCCACTTT. Encoded protein: CASSEEVPLHF.

This clonotype appeared many times. V usage is TRBV7-9 and J usage is TRBJ1-1; 7 bases line up with TRBD1. V trimming: 5 bases; J trimming: 8 bases; junction bases outside the gene matches: 5. Germline CDR1 reads SEHNR; CDR2 reads FQNEAQ (reference sequence). The CDR3 covers 12 residues. The CDR3 sequence: CASSTGQDEAFF. The CDR3 region has the DNA TGTGCCAGCAGCACAGGACAGGACGAAGCTTTCTTT.

This rearrangement joins TRBV5-1 to TRBJ2-5; D is possibly TRBD2 (5 bases). Germline V lookup: CDR1 SGHRS, CDR2 YFSETQ. V dropped 7 bases and J dropped 5 bases, with 9 bases sitting between them. This CDR3 spans 11 amino acids. The DNA of the CDR3 is TGCGCCAGCGGAGGACGTGAGACCCAGTACTTC. It specifies CASGGRETQYF.

A remark on this clonotype: Sequence at one end of the junction differs from germline and may be a read error. V gene TRBV2 combines with J gene TRBJ1-5; maybe TRBD1 (5 bases). The CDR3 contains 12 residues. Germline loops: CDR1 SNHLY, CDR2 FYNNEI. The CDR3 region has the DNA TGTGCCAGCGGTGAGGGGTATCAGCCCCAGCATTTT. Protein product: CASGEGYQPQHF.

Ten or more counts support this clonotype. This chain connects TRBV29-1 to TRBJ2-3, with D possibly matching TRBD2 (6 bases). Germline CDR1 is SQVTM and CDR2 is ANQGSEA. There are 16 residues in the CDR3. V gave up 0 bases and J gave up 8 bases, with 21 bases separating them. The CDR3 protein is CSVEEIPGKTAGTQYF. The CDR3 DNA is TGCAGCGTTGAAGAAATTCCCGGGAAAACAGCGGGTACGCAGTATTTT.

There are many counts of this clonotype. The V call is TRBV20-1, the J call TRBJ2-7; 9 positions agree with TRBD2. The germline gives CDR1 DFQATT, CDR2 SNEGSKA (reference sequence). V shed 1 base and J 4 bases; nucleotides not matched to a gene: 5. The CDR3 has 14 amino acids. This CDR3 is CSARGLAEQYEQYF. Written as DNA, the CDR3 is TGCAGTGCTAGAGGACTAGCGGAACAGTACGAGCAGTACTTC.

This chain links TRBV5-6 with TRBJ2-7; D remains unclear. V dropped 0 bases and J dropped 3 bases, with 13 bases sitting between them. From germline, CDR1 is SGHDT and CDR2 YYEEEE. The CDR3 runs 15 residues. The CDR3 is CASSLGVRPHYEQYF. The CDR3 nucleotides are TGTGCCAGCAGCTTGGGGGTCAGACCTCACTACGAGCAGTACTTC.

A few counts support this clonotype. The rearrangement links TRBV10-2 to TRBJ1-2; maybe TRBD1 (5 bases). This CDR3 contains 13 residues. V was pared by 8 bases and J by 5 bases, with 15 bases between. Germline loops: CDR1 WSHSY, CDR2 SAAADI. The CDR3 region has the DNA TGCGCCAGCTATGGGGACGGTGGATATGGCTACACCTTC. This codes for CASYGDGGYGYTF.

The rearrangement links TRBV29-1 to TRBJ2-7, with D uncertain. Trimming stripped 2 bases from V and 4 bases from J, with 6 bases between. Germline-derived CDR1 and CDR2 are SQVTM and ANQGSEA. This CDR3 spans 11 amino acids. CDR3 DNA sequence: TGCAGCGTTGAAACGGCGTACGAGCAGTACTTC. This gives the protein CSVETAYEQYF.

V gene TRBV10-3 combines with J gene TRBJ1-2, with 7 positions matching TRBD1. J gave up 5 bases and V 9 bases, and 12 bases lay outside the gene matches. Per the germline V gene, CDR1 is ENHRY and CDR2 is SYGVKD. The CDR3 runs 14 residues. CDR3 DNA sequence: TGTGCCATAAAGGGTCAGGGGGACTTGTATGGCTACACCTTC. It yields the protein CAIKGQGDLYGYTF.

This clonotype was seen many times. This chain uses TRBV20-1 with TRBJ1-3, with D tentatively TRBD1 (6 bases). The CDR3 consists of 16 residues. CDR1 DFQATT and CDR2 SNEGSKA come from the germline V gene (reference sequence). The ends were cut back, 0 bases at V and 5 bases at J, with 17 bases in the middle. The DNA of the CDR3 is TGCAGTGCTAGAGATCAAATCCAGGGGCGTCGAAACACCATATATTTT. This translates into CSARDQIQGRRNTIYF.

About this clonotype itself: Germline is not matched at one junction end, which may reflect a read error. The chain is built from TRBV5-1 and TRBJ2-5, with D perhaps TRBD1 or TRBD2 (5 bases each). Germline loops: CDR1 SGHRS, CDR2 YFSETQ. CDR3 length equals 13 residues. The CDR3 region has the DNA TGTGCCAGCAGCTTGGGGGAAAGGGAGACCCAGTACTTC. Its protein is CASSLGERETQYF.

This chain joins TRBV7-2 and TRBJ2-7; 12 bases map to TRBD2. The germline gives CDR1 SGHTA, CDR2 FQGNSA. The CDR3 length is 14 residues. V lost 5 bases, J lost 6 bases, and 5 bases stayed unmatched. CDR3 sequence reads: CASSPGLAGTEQYF. The DNA for the CDR3 is TGTGCCAGCAGCCCAGGACTAGCGGGGACCGAGCAGTACTTC.

This clonotype was seen more than once but under ten times. The chain links TRBV29-1 to TRBJ2-3, with 11 positions matching TRBD2. The germline gives CDR1 SQVTM, CDR2 ANQGSEA. The CDR3 runs to 17 residues. V was pared by 0 bases and J by 5 bases, with 10 bases of the junction left unmatched. In DNA, the CDR3 is TGCAGCGTTGAAGACACGCTAGCGGGAGGAGCGGGAGATACGCAGTATTTT. As protein: CSVEDTLAGGAGDTQYF.

A few counts support this clonotype. A clone one base away is much larger, so this may be a read error. The chain has TRBV7-9 and TRBJ2-7; TRBD1 aligns across 8 bases. The CDR3 length is 15 residues. V lost 5 bases to trimming and J lost 1 base; unmatched junction nucleotides: 7. Germline CDR1 is SEHNR and CDR2 is FQNEAQ (reference sequence). The CDR3 DNA follows: TGTGCCAGCAGCCCGAGACAGGGGACATCCTACGAGCAGTACTTC. Its protein product is CASSPRQGTSYEQYF.